The 4 T cell receptor beta chains below were found in one sample sequenced in a study of T cell repertoires in cytomegalovirus infection. From the reads, TCRdb called clonotypes with MiXCR, one entry per CDR3 protein. Of fewer than 350,000 distinct CDR3 sequences in the sample, almost 30% are singletons; the top ten hold 15% to 20%. No antigen is known for these receptors. Material: cultured PBMCs, obtained from culture after CMV antigen stimulation. Receptor source: a human donor in good health (CMV status not recorded). Some clones in this sample may be carry-over from other donors' samples.

In its sample, this clonotype was seen a few times. The chain links TRBV5-1 to TRBJ1-4, with D tentatively TRBD1 (5 bases). The germline gives CDR1 SGHRS, CDR2 YFSETQ. The CDR3 length is 16 residues. V lost 1 base and J lost 1, with 11 bases in between. CDR3 nucleotides: TGCGCCAGCAGCTTGCAACCGGGGGGAACTAATGAAAAACTGTTTTTT. It specifies CASSLQPGGTNEKLFF.

Worth noting for this clonotype: A much larger clone sits a single nucleotide away, making a read error possible. The rearrangement uses TRBV11-2 and TRBJ1-4; D is undetermined. Germline assignment: CDR1 SGHAT and CDR2 FQNNGV. CDR3 size: 14 residues. The CDR3 region has the DNA TGTGCCAGCAGCCCGATTGGAAAGGATGAAAGACTGTTTTTT. Its translation is CASSPIGKDERLFF. Together with reference TRBV11-2 and TRBJ1-4, the CDR3 gives the full variable domain: EAGVAQSPRYKIIEKRQSVAFWCNPISGHATLYWYQQILGQGPKLLIQFQNNGVVDDSQLPKDRFSAERLKGVDSTLKIQPAKLEDSAVYLCASSPIGKDERLFFGSGTQLSVL.

In this sample, this clonotype turned up a few times. This rearrangement joins TRBV7-8 to TRBJ1-4; a possible D gene is TRBD1 (5 bases). V lost 5 bases, J lost 7 bases, and 17 bases lay in between. This CDR3 spans 15 amino acids. Germline V gives CDR1 SGHVS, CDR2 FQNEAQ. Written as DNA, the CDR3 is TGTGCCAGCAGCCTGCAGGGAGCGAGTGGTGAAAAACTGTTTTTT. As protein: CASSLQGASGEKLFF. The variable domain in full, with the rest retrieved from reference TRBV7-8 and TRBJ1-4, is GAGVSQSPRYKVAKRGQDVALRCDPISGHVSLFWYQQALGQGPEFLTYFQNEAQLDKSGLPSDRFFAERPEGSVSTLKIQRTQQEDSAVYLCASSLQGASGEKLFFGSGTQLSVL.

The chain uses TRBV7-6 and TRBJ2-7; D perhaps matches TRBD1 (5 bases). Germline CDR1 reads SGHVS; CDR2 reads FNYEAQ. V was pared by 4 bases and J by 3 bases, with 13 bases between. The CDR3 has 14 amino acids. In DNA form, the CDR3 reads TGTGCCAGCAGCTCGTTCGACAGAGGCTACGAGCAGTACTTC. It translates to CASSSFDRGYEQYF.